Sequencing of this T cell receptor beta chain was carried out in a study of blood T cell repertoires in COVID-19. Study-wide context: Acute-phase and convalescent COVID-19 samples originated in the United States, Italy and Spain. T cells, B-cell-depleted T cells, or PBMCs provided the cDNA or gDNA that served as material.

Some clones are missing from TCRdb's copy, which holds only in-frame ones; the method was immunoSEQ multiplex PCR. The sample yields approximately 200,000 clones, 75% to 90% seen once. Germline loops: CDR1 SGHRS, CDR2 YFSETQ. Trimming shortened V by 4 bases and J by 0 bases, and 16 bases separated the two germline ends. The CDR3 length is 16 residues. Sequenced sample: peripheral blood. The clonotype originates from a human donor with active or convalescent COVID-19. The donor label of this sample is uncertain. This chain joins TRBV5-1 and TRBJ1-1; a weak D match, TRBD1 (5 bases). The chain's CDR3 is CASSVTGGGLNTEAFF. The CDR3 DNA is TGCGCCAGCAGCGTAACAGGCGGAGGGTTGAACACTGAAGCTTTCTTT.